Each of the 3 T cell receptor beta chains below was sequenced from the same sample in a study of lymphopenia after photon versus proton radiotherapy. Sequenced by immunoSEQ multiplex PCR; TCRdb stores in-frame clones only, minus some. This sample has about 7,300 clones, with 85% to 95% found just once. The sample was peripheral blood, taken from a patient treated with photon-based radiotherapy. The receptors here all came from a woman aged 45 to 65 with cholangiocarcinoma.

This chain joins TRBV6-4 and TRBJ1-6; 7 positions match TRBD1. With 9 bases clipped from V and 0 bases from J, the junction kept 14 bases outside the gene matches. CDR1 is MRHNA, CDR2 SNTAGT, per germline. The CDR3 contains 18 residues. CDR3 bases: TGTGCCAGGTTACAGGGGCTGCCTTTTTGCTCCTATAATTCACCCCTCCACTTT. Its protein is CARLQGLPFCSYNSPLHF.

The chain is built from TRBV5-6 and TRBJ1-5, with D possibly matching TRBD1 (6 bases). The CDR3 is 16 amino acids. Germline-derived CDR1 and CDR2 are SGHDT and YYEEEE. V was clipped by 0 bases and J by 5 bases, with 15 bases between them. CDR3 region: CASSLANHREDQPQHF. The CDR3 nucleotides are TGTGCCAGCAGCTTGGCCAATCACAGGGAGGATCAGCCCCAGCATTTT.

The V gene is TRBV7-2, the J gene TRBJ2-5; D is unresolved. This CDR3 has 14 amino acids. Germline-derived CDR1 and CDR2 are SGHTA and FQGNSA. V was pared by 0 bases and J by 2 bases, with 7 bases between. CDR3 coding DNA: TGTGCCAGCAGCTTAGCGGGGAATCAAGAGACCCAGTACTTC. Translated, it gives CASSLAGNQETQYF.